A single sample is the source of the 26 T cell receptor beta chains below, sequenced in a study of blood T cell repertoires in COVID-19. Method: immunoSEQ multiplex PCR; TCRdb's copy keeps in-frame clones and lacks some. The repertoire consists of around 260,000 clones, with around 92% occurring once and the leading ten covering around 2.5%. The sequenced sample consisted of peripheral blood. The source is a person under 35 with COVID-19, enrolled during active disease.

In its sample, this clone was seen once. The chain carries TRBV24-1 and TRBJ2-2; 7 bases map to TRBD1. The length of the CDR3 is 16 residues. Germline values: CDR1 KGHDR, CDR2 SFDVKD. Trimming took 3 bases from V and 4 from J; bases not matched to a gene: 7. The CDR3 reads CATSDPWGQSTGELFF. CDR3 sequence (DNA): TGTGCCACCAGTGATCCCTGGGGACAGTCCACCGGGGAGCTGTTTTTT.

This chain joins TRBV2 and TRBJ2-3; no reliable D call. V was clipped by 3 bases and J by 1 base, with 5 bases between them. CDR1 and CDR2 (germline): SNHLY, FYNNEI. The CDR3 spans 13 residues. CDR3 in amino acids: CASSDQGTDTQYF. The DNA of the CDR3 is TGTGCCAGCAGTGATCAGGGCACAGATACGCAGTATTTT.

This clone is a singleton in its sample. V and J are TRBV4-1 and TRBJ2-7; D uncertain. The length of the CDR3 is 13 residues. In germline, CDR1 is MGHRA, CDR2 YSYEKL. V gave up 1 base and J gave up 3 bases, with 7 bases separating them. This chain's CDR3 is CASSQGSHYEQYF. CDR3 DNA sequence: TGCGCCAGCAGCCAAGGGTCACACTACGAGCAGTACTTC.

The genes are TRBV7-9 and TRBJ1-1; D remains unclear. Germline CDR1 SEHNR, CDR2 FQNEAQ (reference sequence). CDR3 length: 14 amino acids. Trimming took 4 bases from V and 0 from J, leaving 9 bases between them. The CDR3 DNA sequence: TGTGCCAGCAGCTCAACGACTTTGAACACTGAAGCTTTCTTT. Translated, it gives CASSSTTLNTEAFF.

This chain links TRBV13 with TRBJ2-1; no reliable D call. The CDR3 length is 15 residues. The V end lost 4 bases, the J end lost 5 bases, and 15 bases lay between the germline ends. Per the germline V gene, CDR1 is PRHDT and CDR2 is FYEKMQ (reference sequence). The CDR3 DNA follows: TGTGCCAGCAGCTCCAACTACGAGCACGACAATGAGCAGTTCTTC. It specifies CASSSNYEHDNEQFF. Variable domain in full (rest from reference TRBV13 and TRBJ2-1): AAGVIQSPRHLIKEKRETATLKCYPIPRHDTVYWYQQGPGQDPQFLISFYEKMQSDKGSIPDRFSAQQFSDYHSELNMSSLELGDSALYFCASSSNYEHDNEQFFGPGTRLTVL.

The V and J genes are TRBV28 and TRBJ1-6; D may be TRBD1 (6 bases). Germline CDR1 reads MDHEN; CDR2 reads SYDVKM. The CDR3 is made up of 14 amino acids. V lost 7 bases and J lost 7, with 14 bases in between. CDR3 bases: TGTGCCAGCAAGGGGGAAACGGACAATTCACCCCTCCACTTT. This gives the protein CASKGETDNSPLHF.

V and J are TRBV19 and TRBJ1-5, with TRBD1 matching over 10 bases. There are 14 residues in the CDR3. Trimming cost V 9 bases and J 9 bases; bases outside gene matches: 11. Germline loops: CDR1 LNHDA, CDR2 SQIVND (reference sequence). CDR3: CASTEGQGIWPQHF. The CDR3 coding sequence is TGTGCCAGCACCGAGGGACAGGGGATTTGGCCCCAGCATTTT.

The chain recombines TRBV15 with TRBJ1-2; D is unclear. CDR1 is LNHNV, CDR2 YYDKDF, per germline (reference sequence). Trimming pared 4 bases from V and 4 bases from J, leaving 10 bases between. The CDR3 has 13 amino acids. The CDR3 protein is CATSMPGGYGYTF. For the CDR3, the DNA is TGTGCCACCAGCATGCCGGGAGGCTATGGCTACACCTTC.

The V gene is TRBV4-1, the J gene TRBJ1-3; D is perhaps TRBD1 (5 bases). This CDR3 region has 16 residues. Germline V gene lookup returns CDR1 MGHRA and CDR2 YSYEKL. The V gene lost 0 bases and the J gene lost 4 bases, with 13 bases spanning the gap. CDR3 amino acids: CASSQDDRQQGNTIYF. The CDR3 bases are TGCGCCAGCAGCCAAGATGATCGACAGCAAGGAAACACCATATATTTT.

This clone turned up a few times. The chain couples TRBV28 to TRBJ1-2, with D unresolved. Germline loops: CDR1 MDHEN, CDR2 SYDVKM. This CDR3 is 14 amino acids long. Trimming shortened V by 8 bases and J by 8 bases, and 21 bases separated the two germline ends. CDR3 nucleotide sequence: TGTGCCAGCGCTCAAGCGGTATTGATAGGAGGCTACACCTTC. Translation: CASAQAVLIGGYTF.

The chain is built from TRBV15 and TRBJ2-3; 9 bases agree with TRBD2. Per the germline V gene, CDR1 is LNHNV and CDR2 is YYDKDF (reference sequence). The trim removed 0 bases at V and 13 bases at J, leaving 5 bases unmatched. The CDR3 has 13 amino acids. The CDR3 protein is CATSRDGLAGEYF. The CDR3 DNA reads TGTGCCACCAGCAGAGATGGGTTAGCGGGAGAGTATTTT.

V and J are TRBV19 and TRBJ1-2, with D hard to call. V lost 3 bases and J lost 0, with 11 bases in between. CDR3 length equals 15 residues. Germline V gene lookup returns CDR1 LNHDA and CDR2 SQIVND (reference sequence). The CDR3 spells CASSIRDTANYGYTF. In nucleotides, the CDR3 is TGTGCCAGTAGTATCCGAGACACCGCTAACTATGGCTACACCTTC.

The chain uses TRBV19 and TRBJ1-5, with 7 positions matching TRBD1. J gave up 1 base and V 8 bases, and 5 bases lay outside the gene matches. The germline V gene has CDR1 LNHDA and CDR2 SQIVND (reference sequence). The CDR3 runs to 14 residues. The CDR3 DNA reads TGTGCCAGTCGCGACAGGGAGAGCAATCAGCCCCAGCATTTT. This encodes CASRDRESNQPQHF.

The rearrangement uses TRBV7-2 and TRBJ2-6; TRBD1 might be the D (7 bases). V was trimmed by 5 bases and J by 0 bases, leaving 17 bases between them. Germline V lookup: CDR1 SGHTA, CDR2 FQGNSA. The length of the CDR3 is 18 residues. DNA of the CDR3: TGTGCCAGCAGCGCCCACAGGGGAGGAGGCTCTGGGGCCAACGTCCTGACTTTC. It specifies CASSAHRGGGSGANVLTF.

The gene calls are TRBV19 and TRBJ1-5; possible D gene TRBD1, 5 bases. V lost 6 bases to trimming and J lost 3 bases, with 15 bases between them. This CDR3 region has 15 residues. From germline, CDR1 is LNHDA and CDR2 SQIVND (reference sequence). CDR3 sequence: CASRAGGASNQPQHF. CDR3 coding DNA: TGTGCCAGTAGGGCCGGAGGGGCCTCCAATCAGCCCCAGCATTTT.

In its sample, this clone was seen once. This chain uses TRBV6-5 with TRBJ2-5, with D perhaps TRBD2 (6 bases). The V and J ends lost 7 bases and 5 bases respectively, with 17 bases between them. The CDR3 is 14 residues long. The germline V gene has CDR1 MNHEY and CDR2 SVGAGI. The CDR3 reads CASMVGEAMETQYF. Written as DNA, the CDR3 is TGTGCCAGCATGGTAGGGGAGGCAATGGAGACCCAGTACTTC.

The genes are TRBV7-9 and TRBJ2-7; TRBD1 matches 7 bases. CDR1 and CDR2 (germline): SEHNR, FQNEAQ (reference sequence). This CDR3 is 11 amino acids long. With 5 bases clipped from V and 6 bases from J, the junction kept 1 base outside the gene matches. This CDR3 is CASSRTGEQYF. The CDR3 bases are TGTGCCAGCAGCCGGACAGGCGAGCAGTACTTC.

This chain links TRBV5-4 with TRBJ2-7; the D gene is possibly TRBD2 (5 bases). V lost 1 base, J lost 4 bases, and 15 bases lay in between. The CDR3 length is 15 residues. Germline CDR1 is SGHNT and CDR2 is YYREEE (reference sequence). DNA for the CDR3: TGTGCCAGCAGCTTGCGGCTAGACGGGGAATACGAGCAGTACTTC. Amino acids: CASSLRLDGEYEQYF.

The rearrangement links TRBV3-1 (or the pseudogene TRBV3-2) to TRBJ1-6; no reliable D call. The CDR3 consists of 17 residues. Trimming left V 0 bases short and J 4 bases short, with 13 bases between. Germline assignment: CDR1 LGHDT and CDR2 YNNKEL (reference sequence). The CDR3 is CASSQDEYSYYNSPLHF. The CDR3 DNA reads as TGTGCCAGCAGCCAAGATGAGTACAGCTATTATAATTCACCCCTCCACTTT.

The rearrangement uses TRBV5-1 and TRBJ1-3, with D perhaps TRBD1 (6 bases). Deletions cut 4 bases from V and 4 bases from J, with 18 bases between. The length of the CDR3 is 16 residues. Germline V CDR1 and CDR2: SGHRS, YFSETQ. The CDR3 spells CASSTGTGLDGNTIYF. DNA of the CDR3: TGCGCCAGCAGCACAGGGACCGGCTTGGACGGAAACACCATATATTTT. The full variable domain, its missing parts supplied by reference TRBV5-1 and TRBJ1-3, is KAGVTQTPRYLIKTRGQQVTLSCSPISGHRSVSWYQQTPGQGLQFLFEYFSETQRNKGNFPGRFSGRQFSNSRSEMNVSTLELGDSALYLCASSTGTGLDGNTIYFGEGSWLTVV.

This clone has a single count. This sequence joins TRBV18 and TRBJ1-2, with TRBD1 as a possible D gene (6 bases). CDR1 and CDR2 (germline): KGHSH, LQKENI. Deletions cut 6 bases from V and 1 base from J, with 12 bases between. This CDR3 is 14 amino acids long. The CDR3 protein is CASSPGTNNYGYTF. The CDR3 DNA reads as TGTGCCAGCTCCCCTGGGACAAATAACTATGGCTACACCTTC.

The chain has TRBV24-1 and TRBJ1-2, with 7 nucleotides matching TRBD1. Germline-derived CDR1 and CDR2 are KGHDR and SFDVKD. The CDR3 has 13 amino acids. The ends lost 4 bases at V and 3 bases at J; junction bases unmatched: 1. In DNA, the CDR3 is TGTGCCACCAGTGACGGACAGGACTATGGCTACACCTTC. Translating gives CATSDGQDYGYTF.

A few counts support this clone. V is TRBV10-3 and J is TRBJ2-1; 8 bases map to TRBD1. In germline, CDR1 is ENHRY, CDR2 SYGVKD. The CDR3 consists of 13 residues. Trimming took 7 bases from V and 5 from J; bases not matched to a gene: 4. This CDR3 is CAINDRGDNEQFF. The CDR3 region has the DNA TGTGCCATCAATGACAGGGGTGACAATGAGCAGTTCTTC.

This clone was recorded only once. V is TRBV29-1 and J is TRBJ2-7, with D uncertain. The germline CDR1 and CDR2 sequences are SQVTM and ANQGSEA. The CDR3 extends over 9 amino acids. V was shortened by 4 bases and J by 6 bases, with 4 bases between the two germline ends. CDR3 DNA: TGCAGCGTTGTATCCGAGCAGTACTTC. It is translated as CSVVSEQYF.

This sequence joins TRBV4-2 and TRBJ2-7; D may be TRBD1 (5 bases). The CDR3 is made up of 14 amino acids. The V gene's germline CDR1 is LGHNA and CDR2 YNFKEQ. The germline V and J ends were trimmed by 1 base and 6 bases, with 13 bases remaining between them. The DNA for the CDR3 is TGTGCCAGCAGCCAAGTTGACGCAGACAGCGAGCAGTACTTC. Protein sequence: CASSQVDADSEQYF.

The chain links TRBV6-4 to TRBJ1-1; the D is unclear. Germline loops: CDR1 MRHNA, CDR2 SNTAGT. The CDR3 spans 14 residues. The ends were cut back, 6 bases at V and 1 base at J, with 12 bases in the middle. CDR3 amino acids: CASSASGENTEAFF. The CDR3 region has the DNA TGTGCCAGCAGCGCCTCGGGAGAGAACACTGAAGCTTTCTTT.